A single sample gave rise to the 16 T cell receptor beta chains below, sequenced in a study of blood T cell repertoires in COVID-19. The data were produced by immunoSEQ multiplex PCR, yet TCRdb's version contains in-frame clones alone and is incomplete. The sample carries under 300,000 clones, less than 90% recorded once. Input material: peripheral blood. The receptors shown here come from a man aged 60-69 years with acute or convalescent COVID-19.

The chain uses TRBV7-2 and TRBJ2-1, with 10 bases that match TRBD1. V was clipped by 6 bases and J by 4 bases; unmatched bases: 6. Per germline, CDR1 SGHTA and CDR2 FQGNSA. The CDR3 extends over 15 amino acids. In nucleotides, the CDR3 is TGTGCCAGCAGAACGGACAGGGGGTTTTACAATGAGCAGTTCTTC. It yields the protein CASRTDRGFYNEQFF.

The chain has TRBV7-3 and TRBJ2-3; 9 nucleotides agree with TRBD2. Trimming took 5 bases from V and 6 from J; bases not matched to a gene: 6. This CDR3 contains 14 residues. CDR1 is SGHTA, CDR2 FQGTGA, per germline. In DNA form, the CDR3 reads TGTGCCAGCAGCCCAGGGACTAGCATGGATACGCAGTATTTT. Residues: CASSPGTSMDTQYF.

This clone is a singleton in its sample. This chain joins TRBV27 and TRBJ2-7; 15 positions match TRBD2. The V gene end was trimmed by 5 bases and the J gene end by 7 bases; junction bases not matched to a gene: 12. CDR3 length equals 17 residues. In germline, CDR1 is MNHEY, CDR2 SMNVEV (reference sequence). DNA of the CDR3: TGTGCCAGCAGTACCCGGACTAGCGGGAGGGCCGTCTATGAGCAGTACTTC. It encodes CASSTRTSGRAVYEQYF.

The CDR3 nucleotides are TGTGCCAGCAGGTTCGGGACAGTGAACACTGAAGCTTTCTTT. As protein: CASRFGTVNTEAFF. V usage is TRBV9 and J usage is TRBJ1-1; 7 bases align to TRBD1. The junction had 4 bases not matched to a gene; V was cut back by 5 bases and J by 0 bases. Germline lookup yields CDR1 SGDLS and CDR2 YYNGEE. The CDR3 is made up of 14 amino acids.

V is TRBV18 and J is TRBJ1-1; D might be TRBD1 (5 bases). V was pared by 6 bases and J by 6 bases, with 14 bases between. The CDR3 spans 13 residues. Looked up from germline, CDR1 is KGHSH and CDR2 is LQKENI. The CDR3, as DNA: TGTGCCAGCTCGGGGGGGGGTCTCGCTGAAGCTTTCTTT. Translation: CASSGGGLAEAFF. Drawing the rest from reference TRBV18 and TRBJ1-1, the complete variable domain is NAGVMQNPRHLVRRRGQEARLRCSPMKGHSHVYWYRQLPEEGLKFMVYLQKENIIDESGMPKERFSAEFPKEGPSILRIQQVVRGDSAAYFCASSGGGLAEAFFGQGTRLTVV.

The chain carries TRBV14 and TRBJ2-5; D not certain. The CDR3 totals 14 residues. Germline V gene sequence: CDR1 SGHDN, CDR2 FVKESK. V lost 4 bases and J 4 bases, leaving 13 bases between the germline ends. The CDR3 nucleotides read TGTGCCAGCAGCCCAAGACTTTTTGGAGAGACCCAGTACTTC. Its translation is CASSPRLFGETQYF.

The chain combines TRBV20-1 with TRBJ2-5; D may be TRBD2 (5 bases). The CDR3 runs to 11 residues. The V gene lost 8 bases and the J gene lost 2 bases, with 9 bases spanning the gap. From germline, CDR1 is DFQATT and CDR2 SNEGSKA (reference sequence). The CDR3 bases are TGCAGTATCAGCGGACAAGAGACCCAGTACTTC. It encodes CSISGQETQYF.

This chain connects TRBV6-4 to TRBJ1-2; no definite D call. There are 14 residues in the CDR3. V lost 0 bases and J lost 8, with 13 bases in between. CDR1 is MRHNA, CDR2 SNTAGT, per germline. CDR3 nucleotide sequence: TGTGCCAGCAGTGACTCGGTCCCTCCGGGGGGCTACACCTTC. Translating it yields CASSDSVPPGGYTF.

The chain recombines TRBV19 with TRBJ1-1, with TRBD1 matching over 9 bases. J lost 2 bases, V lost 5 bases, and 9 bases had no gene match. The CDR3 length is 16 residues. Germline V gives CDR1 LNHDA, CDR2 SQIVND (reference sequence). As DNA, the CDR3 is TGTGCCAGTAGTCCCCCGGGACAGGGAGGAAACACTGAAGCTTTCTTT. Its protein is CASSPPGQGGNTEAFF.

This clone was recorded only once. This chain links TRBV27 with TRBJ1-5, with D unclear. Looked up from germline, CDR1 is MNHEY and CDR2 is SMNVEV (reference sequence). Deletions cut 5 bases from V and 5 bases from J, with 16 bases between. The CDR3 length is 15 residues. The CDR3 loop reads CASSPPGVGDQPQHF. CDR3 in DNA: TGTGCCAGCAGTCCCCCTGGGGTCGGGGATCAGCCCCAGCATTTT.

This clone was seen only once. The CDR3 DNA sequence: TGCGCCAGCAGCTTGGGGGGACAGGCCGTCAGCTCCTACAATGAGCAGTTCTTC. It encodes CASSLGGQAVSSYNEQFF. This chain links TRBV5-1 with TRBJ2-1; TRBD1 agrees at 8 bases. V lost 0 bases to trimming and J lost 0 bases; unmatched junction nucleotides: 8. The CDR3 sequence is 18 residues long. Germline-derived CDR1 and CDR2 are SGHRS and YFSETQ.

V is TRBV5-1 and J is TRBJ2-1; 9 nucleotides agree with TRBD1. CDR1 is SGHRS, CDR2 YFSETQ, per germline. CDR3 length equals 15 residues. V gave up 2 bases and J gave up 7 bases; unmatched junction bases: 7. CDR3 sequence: CASSFSGQGINEQFF. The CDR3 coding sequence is TGCGCCAGCAGCTTTTCGGGACAGGGTATTAATGAGCAGTTCTTC.

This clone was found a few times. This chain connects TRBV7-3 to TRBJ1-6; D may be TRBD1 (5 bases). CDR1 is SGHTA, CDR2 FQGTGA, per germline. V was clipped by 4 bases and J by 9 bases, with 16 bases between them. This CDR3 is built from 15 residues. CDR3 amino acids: CASSSEQEEGSPLHF. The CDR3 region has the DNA TGTGCCAGCAGCTCGGAACAGGAGGAGGGTTCACCCCTCCACTTT.

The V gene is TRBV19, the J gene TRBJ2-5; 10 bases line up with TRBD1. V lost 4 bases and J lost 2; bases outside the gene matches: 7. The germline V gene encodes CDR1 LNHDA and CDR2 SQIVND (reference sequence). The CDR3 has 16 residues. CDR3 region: CASSTRQGARQETQYF. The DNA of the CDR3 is TGTGCCAGTAGTACCCGACAGGGGGCGCGGCAAGAGACCCAGTACTTC.

CDR3 in amino acids: CASSATRASGRAISYEQYF. CDR3 bases: TGTGCCAGCAGCGCGACACGGGCTAGCGGGAGGGCGATTTCCTACGAGCAGTACTTC. The rearrangement uses TRBV7-9 and TRBJ2-7, with TRBD2 matching 12 bases. After removal of 5 bases from V and 1 base from J, the junction contained 15 bases not matched to a gene. The CDR3 sequence is 19 residues long. Germline V CDR1 and CDR2: SEHNR, FQNEAQ (reference sequence).

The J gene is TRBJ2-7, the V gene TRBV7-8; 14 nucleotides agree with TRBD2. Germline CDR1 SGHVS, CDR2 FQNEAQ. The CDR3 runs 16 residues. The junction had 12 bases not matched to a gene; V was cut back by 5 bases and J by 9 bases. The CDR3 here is CASSRTGTSGSNGQYF. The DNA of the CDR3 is TGTGCCAGCAGCCGAACCGGGACTAGCGGGAGCAATGGGCAGTACTTC.